The T cell receptor beta chain described here comes from a study of cytomegalovirus exposure and HLA in healthy donors. A multiplex PCR was run with 60 Vbeta primers and 13 Jbeta primers. Clones were read by immunoSEQ multiplex PCR, and TCRdb kept only the in-frame ones, dropping some. The table has 150,000 to 200,000 clones, 60% to 85% seen once; the top ten hold approximately 3.1%. Germline CDR1 SGHRS, CDR2 YFSETQ. CDR3 size: 13 residues. Trimming removed 3 bases from V and 2 bases from J, with 8 bases in between. The origin of this receptor is a woman in her thirties or forties in good health and CMV-seronegative. V and J are TRBV5-1 and TRBJ1-2, with D possibly matching TRBD1 (6 bases). The sample was PBMCs. The CDR3 sequence is CASSWTANYGYTF. For the CDR3, the DNA is TGCGCCAGCAGCTGGACAGCGAACTATGGCTACACCTTC. Based on the CDR3 plus reference TRBV5-1 and TRBJ1-2, the full variable domain is KAGVTQTPRYLIKTRGQQVTLSCSPISGHRSVSWYQQTPGQGLQFLFEYFSETQRNKGNFPGRFSGRQFSNSRSEMNVSTLELGDSALYLCASSWTANYGYTFGSGTRLTVV.